This T cell receptor (beta chain) is drawn from a study of shared clonotypes between healthy human individuals. Naive CD8 cells lacked CD45RO and underwent positive selection for CCR7, leaving out terminally differentiated effector memory CD45RA+ cells. The CDR3 spans 12 residues. The germline CDR1 and CDR2 sequences are SEHNR and FQNEAQ (reference sequence). Between the trimmed V and J ends, which lost 6 bases and 6 bases, there was a span of 11 bases. Some clones are missing from TCRdb's copy, which holds only in-frame ones; the method was immunoSEQ multiplex PCR. The sample contains some 2.1 million clones, about 95% of which appear only once.

This receptor was obtained from a man younger than 35 in good health. The chain links TRBV7-9 to TRBJ1-2, with D unresolved. The sample was naive CD8+ T cells sorted from blood. For the CDR3, the DNA is TGTGCCAGCAGACCGACCGCCGATGGCTACACCTTC. This sequence encodes CASRPTADGYTF.